Shown below are 14 T cell receptor beta chains from a single sample sequenced in a study of identical twins (dated by TCRdb to about 2016). Library preparation was by 5' RACE. The sample was run on an Illumina HiSeq 2000. The public reads were reanalyzed by TCRdb: fastp trimming at Q25, MiXCR alignment, in-frame beta chains only. Each entry is one CDR3 protein sequence, shown with its most common DNA and genes. A total of 690,000 or so distinct CDR3 sequences appear in this sample, 8.6% of them only once. The ten biggest clones cover 0.98% of the sample. The sample was also reused in another study, on yellow fever vaccine responses in identical twins.

Material for sequencing was PBMCs. The receptor set was obtained from a woman younger than 35 in good health.

This clonotype came up many times. The chain has TRBV29-1 and TRBJ2-1; D call uncertain. CDR1 is SQVTM, CDR2 ANQGSEA, per germline. The CDR3 is 12 residues long. Trimming shortened V by 7 bases and J by 8 bases, and 15 bases separated the two germline ends. CDR3 residues: CSAHPAGYEQFF. CDR3 in DNA: TGCAGCGCCCACCCCGCTGGATATGAGCAGTTCTTC.

In this sample, this clonotype turned up a few times. This chain connects TRBV29-1 to TRBJ2-7, with no clear D. Per germline, CDR1 SQVTM and CDR2 ANQGSEA. V was cut by 3 bases and J by 3 bases, with 6 bases left in between. The CDR3 length is 11 residues. The CDR3 coding sequence is TGCAGCGTTGACACGGACTACGAGCAGTACTTC. Protein product: CSVDTDYEQYF.

This clonotype has a handful of counts. The J gene is TRBJ2-7, the V gene TRBV7-8, with TRBD1 matching 9 bases. J was trimmed by 3 bases and V by 6 bases; bases with no gene match: 6. Germline loops: CDR1 SGHVS, CDR2 FQNEAQ. The CDR3 runs to 14 residues. The CDR3 here is CASSPTGGHYEQYF. The CDR3 DNA sequence: TGTGCCAGCAGTCCGACAGGGGGTCACTACGAGCAGTACTTC. The whole variable domain, remainder taken from reference TRBV7-8 and TRBJ2-7, is GAGVSQSPRYKVAKRGQDVALRCDPISGHVSLFWYQQALGQGPEFLTYFQNEAQLDKSGLPSDRFFAERPEGSVSTLKIQRTQQEDSAVYLCASSPTGGHYEQYFGPGTRLTVT.

In this sample, this clonotype turned up many times. The J gene is TRBJ2-3, the V gene TRBV20-1; maybe TRBD1 (7 bases). Per the germline V gene, CDR1 is DFQATT and CDR2 is SNEGSKA (reference sequence). CDR3 length equals 13 residues. V was clipped by 1 base and J by 7 bases, with 12 bases between them. Here the CDR3 reads CSARARGENTQYF. In DNA, the CDR3 is TGCAGTGCTAGAGCCAGGGGGGAAAATACGCAGTATTTT.

This clonotype was counted a few times. This chain uses TRBV20-1 with TRBJ2-1; 7 bases are shared with TRBD2. CDR1 is DFQATT, CDR2 SNEGSKA, per germline (reference sequence). J lost 0 bases, V lost 1 base, and 6 bases had no gene match. The CDR3 extends over 16 amino acids. CDR3 nucleotide sequence: TGCAGTGCTAGAGGTCTAGCGGTGAGCTCCTACAATGAGCAGTTCTTC. Translating it yields CSARGLAVSSYNEQFF.

This clonotype occurred a few times. This chain uses TRBV29-1 with TRBJ1-1, with D maybe TRBD1 (6 bases). The CDR3 is 10 amino acids. Germline V lookup: CDR1 SQVTM, CDR2 ANQGSEA. V was pared by 2 bases and J by 9 bases, with 7 bases between. CDR3 nucleotide sequence: TGCAGCGTTGAACAGGGGAAAGCTTTCTTT. This sequence encodes CSVEQGKAFF. The full variable domain, completed using reference TRBV29-1 and TRBJ1-1, is SAVISQKPSRDICQRGTSLTIQCQVDSQVTMMFWYRQQPGQSLTLIATANQGSEATYESGFVIDKFPISRPNLTFSTLTVSNMSPEDSSIYLCSVEQGKAFFGQGTRLTVV.

V and J are TRBV11-2 and TRBJ2-1; 13 bases are shared with TRBD2. The CDR3 totals 21 residues. The germline V gene encodes CDR1 SGHAT and CDR2 FQNNGV. V lost 1 base to trimming and J lost 4 bases; unmatched junction nucleotides: 16. This chain's CDR3 is CASSLVSRTSGRRREYNEQFF. Written as DNA, the CDR3 is TGTGCCAGCAGCTTAGTGTCGCGGACTAGCGGGAGAAGAAGGGAGTACAATGAGCAGTTCTTC.

This clonotype appeared many times. The chain is built from TRBV12-3 or TRBV12-4 and TRBJ2-1; 10 bases map to TRBD1. The CDR3 is made up of 16 amino acids. Unmatched junction bases numbered 6, after V lost 5 bases and J lost 2 bases. The CDR3 DNA reads as TGTGCCAGCAGTCCACGGACAGGGGGTACCTACAATGAGCAGTTCTTC. Amino acids: CASSPRTGGTYNEQFF.

This sequence joins TRBV29-1 and TRBJ1-1; TRBD1 might be the D (5 bases). This CDR3 is 11 amino acids long. V lost 4 bases to trimming and J lost 4 bases, with 7 bases between them. From germline, CDR1 is SQVTM and CDR2 ANQGSEA. CDR3: CSVGGFTEAFF. DNA of the CDR3: TGCAGCGTTGGGGGGTTCACTGAAGCTTTCTTT.

In DNA form, the CDR3 reads TGTGCCAGCAGCGACGGGGACAGGGTAGTGGAGACCCAGTACTTC. Translated, it gives CASSDGDRVVETQYF. The chain combines TRBV5-5 with TRBJ2-5; 9 bases match TRBD1. Germline V gene data show CDR1 as SGHKS and CDR2 as YYEKEE (reference sequence). V was clipped by 4 bases and J by 5 bases; unmatched bases: 9. The CDR3 runs to 15 residues.

The V gene is TRBV6-1, the J gene TRBJ2-5; 10 positions agree with TRBD2. Germline V gene lookup returns CDR1 MNHNS and CDR2 SASEGT. Trimming removed 4 bases from V and 7 bases from J; junction bases left unmatched: 15. The CDR3 consists of 17 residues. The CDR3 nucleotides read TGTGCCAGCAGTGTAGCGGGAGGTAGTCGCCCACCCGGGACCCAGTACTTC. It codes for CASSVAGGSRPPGTQYF.

V is TRBV7-9 and J is TRBJ2-7; 9 positions match TRBD1. The CDR3 is 17 amino acids. The germline V gene encodes CDR1 SEHNR and CDR2 FQNEAQ (reference sequence). V shed 4 bases and J 1 base; nucleotides not matched to a gene: 11. The CDR3: CASSSQKGTGFSYEQYF. The DNA for the CDR3 is TGTGCCAGCAGCTCACAGAAGGGGACAGGGTTTTCCTACGAGCAGTACTTC.

This clonotype has a handful of counts. This sequence joins TRBV7-9 and TRBJ2-2; 10 bases agree with TRBD1. This CDR3 comprises 16 residues. V lost 6 bases to trimming and J lost 6 bases; unmatched junction nucleotides: 10. The germline V gene has CDR1 SEHNR and CDR2 FQNEAQ (reference sequence). CDR3 amino acids: CASRGDRGRRPGELFF. The DNA for the CDR3 is TGTGCCAGCAGGGGCGACAGGGGGCGCCGTCCCGGGGAGCTGTTTTTT. Drawing the rest from reference TRBV7-9 and TRBJ2-2, the complete variable domain is DTGVSQNPRHKITKRGQNVTFRCDPISEHNRLYWYRQTLGQGPEFLTYFQNEAQLEKSRLLSDRFSAERPKGSFSTLEIQRTEQGDSAMYLCASRGDRGRRPGELFFGEGSRLTVL.

This clonotype has a handful of counts. The gene calls are TRBV7-9 and TRBJ2-1; the match to TRBD1 covers 8 bases. Trimming removed 4 bases from V and 5 bases from J; junction bases left unmatched: 4. The V gene's germline CDR1 is SEHNR and CDR2 FQNEAQ (reference sequence). This CDR3 is 14 amino acids long. The DNA for the CDR3 is TGTGCCAGCAGCTATGGACAGGGAAACAATGAGCAGTTCTTC. Residues: CASSYGQGNNEQFF.